This is a list of T cell receptor beta chains from one sample in a study of shared clonotypes between healthy human individuals. Data came from immunoSEQ multiplex PCR; TCRdb stores just in-frame clones and leaves some out. The table lists fewer than 1.6 million clones, just under 99% of them singletons. The source material was naive CD4+ T cells sorted from blood. These receptors came from a man aged 30 to 39 in good health. Both conserved end residues are part of each CDR3. A D gene is named only where the DNA matches it firmly. Clone size is stated in some rows and not others, as once, few, many or a class when expanded.

J gene | V gene | D gene | clone size | CDR3 DNA | CDR3 protein
TRBJ2-7 | TRBV11-2 | . | once | TGTGCCAGCAGTAGTCGGGGGTACGAGCAGTACTTC | CASSSRGYEQYF
TRBJ2-5 | TRBV5-1 | TRBD2 | . | TGCGCCAGCAGCTTGGAGGGTAGCGGGCAAGAGACCCAGTACTTC | CASSLEGSGQETQYF
TRBJ2-7 | TRBV6-6 | TRBD2 | . | TGTGCCAGCAATGACCGGGCGGGAGGGACCTACGAGCAGTACTTC | CASNDRAGGTYEQYF
TRBJ2-7 | TRBV6-5 | . | . | TGTGCCAGCAGTCGTCCAGGGTGGTACGAGCAGTACTTC | CASSRPGWYEQYF
TRBJ1-1 | TRBV19 | . | . | TGTGCCAGTAGTTTTAGTATGAACACTGAAGCTTTCTTT | CASSFSMNTEAFF
TRBJ1-5 | TRBV14 | . | . | TGTGCCAGCAGCCAAAGGGAGTTGGAGCCCCAGCATTTT | CASSQRELEPQHF
TRBJ2-6 | TRBV4-1 | . | . | TGCGCCAGCAGCCAAGCACGTGGATCCGGGGCCAACGTCCTGACTTTC | CASSQARGSGANVLTF
TRBJ1-2 | TRBV27 | TRBD1 | . | TGTGCCAGCAGTTCTCGCGGACAGGGCGGTGGCTACACCTTC | CASSSRGQGGGYTF
TRBJ1-2 | TRBV9 | . | once | TGTGCCAGCAACGGCCACAGGGAAGGCTATGGCTACACCTTC | CASNGHREGYGYTF
TRBJ1-1 | TRBV10-3 | TRBD1 | . | TGTGCCACAGGGGGCCCTTCCCTGAACACTGAAGCTTTCTTT | CATGGPSLNTEAFF
TRBJ2-1 | TRBV5-6 | . | . | TGTGCCAGCAGCTTCGACAGGCGATACTACAATGAGCAGTTCTTC | CASSFDRRYYNEQFF
TRBJ1-4 | TRBV6-1 | TRBD1 | . | TGTGCCAGCAGTGAAGATTGGACAGGGGGTTACAGCAACTCCGATGAAAAACTGTTTTTT | CASSEDWTGGYSNSDEKLFF
TRBJ1-1 | TRBV2 | TRBD1 | once | TGTGCCAGCGAGGACAGGGACGCTTTCTTT | CASEDRDAFF
TRBJ2-3 | TRBV5-1 | TRBD1 | . | TGCGCCAGCAGCCCAGGGGGCGCAACAGATACGCAGTATTTT | CASSPGGATDTQYF
TRBJ2-7 | TRBV27 | . | . | TGTGCCAGCAGCTCCGTATCCGGGACACCGAACTACGAGCAGTACTTC | CASSSVSGTPNYEQYF
TRBJ2-3 | TRBV5-1 | TRBD2 | . | TGCGCCAGCAGCTCCCTGGGGGGACTAGCGGGGAGCACAGATACGCAGTATTTT | CASSSLGGLAGSTDTQYF
TRBJ2-1 | TRBV25-1 | TRBD2 | . | TGTGCCAGCAGTGGGACTAGCGGGAGGAGAAATGAGCAGTTCTTC | CASSGTSGRRNEQFF
TRBJ2-3 | TRBV19 | TRBD2 | . | TGTGCCAGTAGTCCCCGGACTAGCGGCCCCACAGATACGCAGTATTTT | CASSPRTSGPTDTQYF
TRBJ2-1 | TRBV9 | . | few | TGTGCCAGCAGCGTAGGGAGGAGCTCCTACAATGAGCAGTTCTTC | CASSVGRSSYNEQFF
TRBJ1-4 | TRBV6-5 | . | . | TGTGCCAGCAGTTCTCGTGTGGGGGCGAAACTGTTTTTT | CASSSRVGAKLFF
TRBJ2-3 | TRBV5-6 | TRBD2 | . | TGTGCCAGCAGCCCGACTAGCGGGAGGCAAGCCGGACATACGCAGTATTTT | CASSPTSGRQAGHTQYF
TRBJ2-4 | TRBV29-1 | TRBD1 | . | TGCAGCGTTCCGGACAGGGGGTTCGGAAACATTCAGTACTTC | CSVPDRGFGNIQYF
TRBJ2-3 | TRBV2 | . | . | TGTGCCAGCAGTGAAGTTGTCCTACTAGGGGATACGCAGTATTTT | CASSEVVLLGDTQYF
TRBJ2-1 | TRBV2 | . | . | TGTGCCAGCAGGGTATCCTACAATGAGCAGTTCTTC | CASRVSYNEQFF
TRBJ2-1 | TRBV6-5 | . | . | TGTGCCAGCAGTTCAGGGATCTCCTACAATGAGCAGTTCTTC | CASSSGISYNEQFF
TRBJ2-1 | TRBV25-1 | . | . | TGTGCCAGCATAAGGAATCACAATGAGCAGTTCTTC | CASIRNHNEQFF
TRBJ2-7 | TRBV30 | . | . | TGTGCCTGGAGCCCAGGGGTTCACGAGCAGTACTTC | CAWSPGVHEQYF
TRBJ2-7 | TRBV28 | TRBD1 | . | TGTGCCAGCAGTCGTGGACTTAACAGGGGAAACTACGAGCAGTACTTC | CASSRGLNRGNYEQYF
TRBJ1-2 | TRBV7-2 | . | once | TGTGCCAGCAGCAGTGGCGGGGGCGCGGGCTACACCTTC | CASSSGGGAGYTF
TRBJ2-2 | TRBV10-1 | . | . | TGCGCCAGCAGTGAGTCCCCAGGGGGGAGAGCCGGGGAGCTGTTTTTT | CASSESPGGRAGELFF
TRBJ2-2 | TRBV10-2 | . | . | TGCGCCAGCAGTCACTCCGGGTTCGACACCGGGGAGCTGTTTTTT | CASSHSGFDTGELFF
TRBJ1-2 | TRBV27 | TRBD1 | . | TGTGCCAGCAGTCCAGCAGGGGGAAGTTATGGCTACACCTTC | CASSPAGGSYGYTF
TRBJ2-5 | TRBV5-1 | . | . | TGCGCCAGCAGCTCACCTGATAGGGCAGAGACCCAGTACTTC | CASSSPDRAETQYF
TRBJ1-2 | TRBV21-1 | . | . | TGTGCCAGCAGAAAAAGTTCGGGACAGACTAACTATGGCTACACCTTC | CASRKSSGQTNYGYTF
TRBJ2-3 | TRBV4-1 | . | . | TGCGCCAGCAGCCAAGGTTGGGCAGATACGCAGTATTTT | CASSQGWADTQYF
TRBJ1-2 | TRBV28 | . | . | TGTGCCAGCAGTTCCCCAGGAGACTGGCCTGCAGCTTATGGCTACACCTTC | CASSSPGDWPAAYGYTF
TRBJ2-7 | TRBV6-6 | . | . | TGTGCCAGCAGTAGCCTTAGGGCAGGGTACGAGCAGTACTTC | CASSSLRAGYEQYF
TRBJ1-1 | TRBV25-1 | . | . | TGTGCCAGCAGTACCGCGGGGAGAGGGAGGACTGAAGCTTTCTTT | CASSTAGRGRTEAFF
TRBJ2-7 | TRBV6-5 | . | . | TGTGCCAGCAGTTACGGAGGGTCCTACGAGCAGTACTTC | CASSYGGSYEQYF
TRBJ1-2 | TRBV5-4 | . | once | TGTGCCAGCAGCTTGATTGGGCAAGATGGCTACACCTTC | CASSLIGQDGYTF
TRBJ2-1 | TRBV4-1 | . | . | TGCGCCAGCAGCCAATGGCTGGCAGGACCCAATGAGCAGTTCTTC | CASSQWLAGPNEQFF